This T cell receptor beta chain is drawn from a study of T-cell memory formation after mild COVID-19. Study results and limitations: CD4+ clones that contracted lay mainly in CM and EM; CD8+ ones lay in EMRA.

Germline-derived CDR1 and CDR2 are SGHVS and FQNEAQ. The CDR3 runs to 14 residues. Trimming removed 1 base at V and 4 bases at J, with 9 bases between. With constant-segment primers, 5'RACE yielded cDNA libraries of TCR alpha and TCR beta that carried sample barcodes and UMIs. MiXCR, run by TCRdb on the 5' RACE reads, gives a single entry per CDR3 protein. The top ten clones hold roughly 13% of a sample with roughly 120,000 distinct CDR3 sequences, 15% to 20% of them seen once. As regards this clonotype: What it binds is unknown.

The sequence was obtained from an adult woman who had mild COVID-19 (a few samples of this study predate the infection). Cell type and time point are not known. The J gene is TRBJ2-3, the V gene TRBV7-8; the D is unclear. Material: PBMCs or a T cell subset sorted from them (not recorded which). CDR3 nucleotides: TGTGCCAGCAGCTTAGGGGCGGTCCCAGATACGCAGTATTTT. It translates to CASSLGAVPDTQYF. The entire variable domain, with the rest obtained from reference TRBV7-8 and TRBJ2-3, is as follows: GAGVSQSPRYKVAKRGQDVALRCDPISGHVSLFWYQQALGQGPEFLTYFQNEAQLDKSGLPSDRFFAERPEGSVSTLKIQRTQQEDSAVYLCASSLGAVPDTQYFGPGTRLTVL.